This paragraph reports one T cell receptor beta chain. This sample stems from a study of blood T cell repertoires in COVID-19. Sequencing was performed with immunoSEQ multiplex PCR; in TCRdb, only in-frame clones are kept and a portion is missing. The table lists about 350,000 clones, 80% to 90% of them singletons. Seattle cases were enrolled at active infection and followed longitudinally. V lost 7 bases to trimming and J lost 7 bases; unmatched junction nucleotides: 3. The CDR3 extends over 12 amino acids. CDR1 and CDR2 (germline): MNHNY, SVGAGI (reference sequence). V is TRBV6-6 and J is TRBJ1-2; 10 bases are a match to TRBD1. The receptor comes from a man aged 25 to 40 with COVID-19, enrolled during active disease. Sequenced material: peripheral blood. The CDR3 spells CASTGQGVGYTF. CDR3 nucleotides: TGTGCCAGCACCGGACAGGGGGTTGGCTACACCTTC.